This TCR beta chain was retrieved from a study of shared clonotypes between healthy human individuals. Germline CDR1 and CDR2: SGHNT and YYREEE (reference sequence). V lost 4 bases to trimming and J lost 5 bases, with 12 bases between them. The CDR3 is 13 residues long. Sequencing was at deep level. TCRdb's copy holds only in-frame clones and misses some; the assay was immunoSEQ multiplex PCR. This table holds around 1.4 million clones, 98% to 99% found once. Study-level results: All-four-donor shared clonotypes had higher generation probabilities than non-shared clonotypes did. A limitation of the genetic and exposure-history diversity represented arose from few donors.

This clone was seen only once. The antigen remains unidentified. Healthy HIV-negative adults with no recent acute infections or vaccinations were recruited as donors. Sequenced: naive CD4+ T cells sorted from blood. Indicated subset: CD45RA+ positively selected. The chain combines TRBV5-4 with TRBJ2-5; no definite D call. The receptor's source is a man aged 30 to 45 in good health. CDR3 in DNA: TGTGCCAGCAGCCACTACCGTGTTGAGACCCAGTACTTC. This codes for CASSHYRVETQYF.